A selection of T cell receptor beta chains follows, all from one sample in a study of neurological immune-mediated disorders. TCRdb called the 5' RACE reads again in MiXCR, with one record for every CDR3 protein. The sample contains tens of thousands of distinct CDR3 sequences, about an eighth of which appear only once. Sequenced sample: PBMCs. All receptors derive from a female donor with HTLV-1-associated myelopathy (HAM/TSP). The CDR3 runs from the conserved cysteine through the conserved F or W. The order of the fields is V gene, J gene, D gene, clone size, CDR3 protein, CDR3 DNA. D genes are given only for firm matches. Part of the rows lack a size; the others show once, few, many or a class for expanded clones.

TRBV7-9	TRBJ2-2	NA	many	CASSLAAITGELFF	TGTGCCAGCAGCTTAGCAGCGATCACCGGGGAGCTGTTTTTT
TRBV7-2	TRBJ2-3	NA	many	CASSFYDTQYF	TGTGCCAGCAGCTTCTACGATACGCAGTATTTT
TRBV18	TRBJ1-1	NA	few	CASSLDREVAFF	TGTGCCAGCTCATTAGATCGAGAGGTGGCTTTCTTT
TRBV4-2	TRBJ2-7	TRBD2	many	CASSQLASGGIYEQYF	TGTGCCAGCAGCCAATTGGCTAGCGGGGGGATCTACGAGCAGTACTTC
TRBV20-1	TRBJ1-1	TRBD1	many	CSAGSRDRGQTEAFF	TGCAGTGCTGGATCCCGGGACAGGGGTCAAACTGAAGCTTTCTTT
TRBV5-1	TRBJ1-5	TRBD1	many	CASSRTGEDQPQHF	TGCGCCAGCAGCCGCACAGGGGAAGATCAGCCCCAGCATTTT
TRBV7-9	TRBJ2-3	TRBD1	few	CASSLVGTDVATQYF	TGTGCCAGCAGCTTGGTTGGGACAGATGTTGCTACGCAGTATTTT
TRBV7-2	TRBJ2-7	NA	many	CANAVSGGYEQYF	TGTGCCAATGCTGTATCAGGCGGCTACGAGCAGTACTTC
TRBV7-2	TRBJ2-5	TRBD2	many	CASSPRGAGGQETQYF	TGTGCCAGCAGCCCGCGGGGGGCGGGGGGCCAAGAGACCCAGTACTTC
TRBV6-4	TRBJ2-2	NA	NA	CASSPGQSNGELFF	TGTGCCAGCAGTCCCGGACAGAGCAACGGGGAGCTGTTTTTT
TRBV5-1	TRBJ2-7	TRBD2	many	CASSLVGGTYEQYF	TGCGCCAGCAGCTTGGTCGGGGGGACCTACGAGCAGTACTTC
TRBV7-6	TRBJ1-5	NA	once	CASSFYICSAFKGSRRGNQPQHF	NA
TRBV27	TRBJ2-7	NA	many	CASSPPRGVFYEQYF	TGTGCCAGCAGCCCCCCCAGGGGGGTTTTCTACGAGCAGTACTTC
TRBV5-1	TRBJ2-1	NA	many	CASSLAYNGPSEQFF	TGCGCCAGCAGCTTGGCCTACAACGGCCCTTCCGAGCAGTTCTTC
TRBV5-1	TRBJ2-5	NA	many	CASSWGTAQETQYF	TGCGCCAGCAGCTGGGGAACAGCCCAAGAGACCCAGTACTTC
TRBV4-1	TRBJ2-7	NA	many	CASSQDRGSYEQYF	TGCGCCAGCAGCCAAGACCGGGGCTCCTACGAGCAGTACTTC
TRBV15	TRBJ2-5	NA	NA	CATSYGVRETQYF	TGTGCTACCAGCTATGGGGTGAGGGAGACCCAGTACTTC
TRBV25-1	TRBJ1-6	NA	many	CASSESKVQGTSPLHF	TGTGCCAGCAGTGAAAGTAAGGTCCAGGGTACTTCACCCCTCCACTTT
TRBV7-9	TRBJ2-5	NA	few	CASSLGQAALGETQYF	TGTGCCAGCAGCTTAGGACAGGCCGCGTTGGGGGAGACCCAGTACTTC
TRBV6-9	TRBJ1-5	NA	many	CASSLAPGNQPQHF	TGTGCCAGCAGCCTTGCACCTGGCAATCAGCCCCAGCATTTT
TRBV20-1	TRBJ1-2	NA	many	CSARGFTGGYTF	TGCAGTGCTAGAGGTTTTACTGGTGGCTACACCTTC
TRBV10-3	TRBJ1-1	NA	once	CAISVGQMNTEAFF	TGTGCCATCAGTGTAGGACAGATGAACACTGAAGCTTTCTTT
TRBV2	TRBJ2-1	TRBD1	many	CASSSGQGYTEQFF	TGTGCCAGCAGTTCTGGACAGGGGTACACTGAGCAGTTCTTC
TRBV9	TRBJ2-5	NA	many	CASSYAGDALETQYF	TGTGCCAGCAGCTACGCAGGGGACGCGTTGGAGACCCAGTACTTC
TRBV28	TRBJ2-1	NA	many	CASSPKSGNEQFF	TGTGCCAGCAGTCCCAAGTCCGGCAATGAGCAGTTCTTC
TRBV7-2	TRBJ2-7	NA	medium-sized	CASSFWGGHEQYF	TGTGCCAGCAGCTTCTGGGGGGGCCACGAGCAGTACTTC
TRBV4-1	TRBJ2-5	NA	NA	CASSQGQQETQYF	TGCGCCAGCAGCCAAGGACAGCAAGAGACCCAGTACTTC
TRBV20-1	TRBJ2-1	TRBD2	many	CSASSSGGSSYNEQFF	TGCAGTGCTAGTTCCAGCGGGGGTAGCTCCTACAATGAGCAGTTCTTC
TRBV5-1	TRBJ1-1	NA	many	CASSTRTANTEAFF	TGCGCCAGCAGCACCCGGACAGCGAACACTGAAGCTTTCTTT
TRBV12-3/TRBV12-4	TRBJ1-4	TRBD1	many	CASSPSGQANEKLFF	TGTGCCAGCAGTCCTTCCGGACAGGCTAATGAAAAACTGTTTTTT
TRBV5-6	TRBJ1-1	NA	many	CASNLRGINTEAFF	TGTGCCAGCAACCTTAGGGGAATTAACACTGAAGCTTTCTTT
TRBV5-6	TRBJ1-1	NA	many	CASSLIGGMNTEAFF	TGTGCCAGCAGCTTAATAGGCGGAATGAACACTGAAGCTTTCTTT